The clone carrying this T cell receptor (beta chain) was detected many times. Its antigen is not identified. The read ends 3 residues before the CDR3 terminus; that terminus is restored from the germline J gene. This specimen belongs to a study of T cell clonality in common variable immunodeficiency. Whole-study results and caveats: In common variable immunodeficiency, TCR beta chains reportedly carried fewer deletions and N-nucleotide insertions.

Assay: immunoSEQ multiplex PCR; the TCRdb copy retains only in-frame clones and omits some. The sample holds over 15,000 clones, and no clone turns up only once. J gave up 2 bases and V 6 bases, and 1 base lay outside the gene matches. Germline-derived CDR1 and CDR2 are ENHRY and SYGVKD. This CDR3 is built from 13 residues. The material sequenced was peripheral blood mononuclear cells. The chain combines TRBV10-3 with TRBJ2-3, with 8 positions matching TRBD1. The TCR comes from a human donor with common variable immunodeficiency. Partial CDR3 DNA: TGTGCCATCAGGGGACAGGACACAGATACG. This translates into CAIRGQDTDT. The entire CDR3 protein reads CAIRGQDTDTQYF.